These 13 T cell receptor beta chains were all obtained from the same sample, sequenced in a study of T cells in Graves' hyperthyroidism and ophthalmopathy. TCR beta CDR3 sequences were amplified from RNA transcripts. HTBI primers drove first-round RT-PCR of the TCR CDR3. TCRdb passed the multiplex PCR reads through MiXCR, listing each CDR3 protein once. Of over 350,000 distinct CDR3 sequences listed, about a fifth are singletons. The sequenced sample was blood. These receptors originate from a man aged 18 to 35 with Graves' ophthalmopathy.

At least ten counts were recorded for this clonotype. The rearrangement joins TRBV6-1 to TRBJ2-7; no definite D call. The ends were cut back, 6 bases at V and 0 bases at J, with 15 bases in the middle. This CDR3 contains 15 residues. Germline CDR1 and CDR2: MNHNS and SASEGT. The CDR3: CASRSDTNPSYEQYF. Written as DNA, the CDR3 is TGTGCCAGCAGATCCGACACCAATCCCTCCTACGAGCAGTACTTC.

V gene TRBV5-6 combines with J gene TRBJ1-1, with TRBD1 matching 9 bases. Trimming removed 6 bases from V and 7 bases from J; junction bases left unmatched: 4. Germline lookup yields CDR1 SGHDT and CDR2 YYEEEE. The CDR3 has 12 residues. The CDR3 spells CASTYRGLEAFF. DNA for the CDR3: TGTGCCAGCACGTACAGGGGGCTTGAAGCTTTCTTT.

This clonotype appeared many times. The chain recombines TRBV7-9 with TRBJ2-7; D is undetermined. The V and J ends lost 6 bases and 6 bases respectively, with 6 bases between them. CDR1 SEHNR and CDR2 FQNEAQ come from the germline V gene (reference sequence). The CDR3 runs to 10 residues. CDR3 loop: CASSPFEQYF. The CDR3 DNA reads TGTGCCAGCAGTCCCTTCGAGCAGTACTTC.

In the case of this clonotype: Just one base apart from a much larger clone, this may be a read error. The chain employs TRBV6-2 or TRBV6-3 and TRBJ1-2, with D hard to call. CDR3 size: 12 residues. Trimming left V 6 bases short and J 3 bases short, with 8 bases between. Germline V gene lookup returns CDR1 MNHEY and CDR2 SVGEGT. The CDR3 sequence: CASRDGHYGYTF. In DNA, the CDR3 is TGTGCCAGCAGGGACGGACACTATGGCTACACCTTC.

The chain couples TRBV19 to TRBJ1-5, with TRBD1 matching over 7 bases. This CDR3 spans 15 amino acids. Germline CDR1 is LNHDA and CDR2 is SQIVND (reference sequence). V dropped 4 bases and J dropped 6; count of bases not matched to a gene: 9. CDR3 nucleotide sequence: TGTGCCAGTAGTACCTTCGACAGGGCTGGTCAGCCCCAGCATTTT. The encoded protein is CASSTFDRAGQPQHF.

The sample holds many counts of this clonotype. This chain connects TRBV3-1 to TRBJ2-1, with D perhaps matching TRBD1 (6 bases). CDR3 length equals 14 residues. V was cut by 1 base and J by 7 bases, with 11 bases left in between. The V gene's germline CDR1 is LGHDT and CDR2 YNNKEL (reference sequence). The CDR3 region is CASSQGGQGNEQFF. In DNA, the CDR3 is TGTGCCAGCAGCCAAGGCGGGCAGGGGAATGAGCAGTTCTTC.

This clonotype was seen more than once but under ten times. The chain couples TRBV2 to TRBJ1-3, with D possibly TRBD1 on 5 matching bases. Germline V gene sequence: CDR1 SNHLY, CDR2 FYNNEI. V was pared by 5 bases and J by 0 bases, with 14 bases between. CDR3 length: 16 residues. The CDR3 region is CASSLQVPSSGNTIYF. In nucleotides, the CDR3 is TGTGCCAGCAGTTTACAGGTCCCGAGCTCTGGAAACACCATATATTTT.

The CDR3 bases are TGCAGTGCTAGAGATGGCAGCGAGGTTGTCAACCAGCCCCAGCATTTT. This translates into CSARDGSEVVNQPQHF. V gene TRBV20-1 combines with J gene TRBJ1-5; D call uncertain. V lost 0 bases and J 7 bases, leaving 19 bases between the germline ends. The CDR3 contains 16 residues. The V gene's germline CDR1 is DFQATT and CDR2 SNEGSKA (reference sequence).

This clonotype was seen at least ten times. CDR3 nucleotides: TGTGCCAGCGGTGTCGGGGGGCGACAGACCCAGTACTTC. Its protein product is CASGVGGRQTQYF. The chain uses TRBV12-3 or TRBV12-4 and TRBJ2-5; TRBD2 might be the D (7 bases). CDR3 length equals 13 residues. Trimming cost V 8 bases and J 6 bases, with 16 bases left between them.

On this clonotype: A much larger clone lies a single base off, so this may be a read error. The V gene is TRBV12-3 or TRBV12-4, the J gene TRBJ2-5, with TRBD2 matching 7 bases. The CDR3 extends over 14 amino acids. CDR3 sequence reads: CVSTDGLVGETQYF. In nucleotides, the CDR3 is TGTGTCAGCACCGACGGACTAGTCGGTGAGACCCAGTACTTC.

This clonotype was seen many times. The chain joins TRBV7-9 to TRBJ1-6; D not resolved. Germline V lookup: CDR1 SEHNR, CDR2 FQNEAQ (reference sequence). Deletions cut 0 bases from V and 14 bases from J, with 20 bases between. The CDR3 covers 16 residues. Here the CDR3 DNA reads TGTGCCAGCAGCTTAGCGAGCTCCCCCGGCCCTGGGGCCCTCCACTTT. Translation: CASSLASSPGPGALHF.

This chain joins TRBV2 and TRBJ2-7; D may be TRBD1 (6 bases). V shed 6 bases and J shed 3 bases, with 18 bases lying between them. The CDR3 totals 15 residues. In germline, CDR1 is SNHLY, CDR2 FYNNEI. For the CDR3, the DNA is TGTGCCAGCAGCGCCCACCGGGACACGGACTACGAGCAGTACTTC. Its translation is CASSAHRDTDYEQYF.

This clonotype was seen only a few times. This chain links TRBV9 with TRBJ2-2; D is ambiguous. The V end lost 0 bases, the J end lost 6 bases, and 18 bases lay between the germline ends. The CDR3 is 17 amino acids. Per the germline V gene, CDR1 is SGDLS and CDR2 is YYNGEE. This CDR3 is CASSVEGIGSRAGELFF. CDR3 nucleotides: TGTGCCAGCAGCGTAGAGGGCATTGGCAGTCGGGCCGGGGAGCTGTTTTTT.